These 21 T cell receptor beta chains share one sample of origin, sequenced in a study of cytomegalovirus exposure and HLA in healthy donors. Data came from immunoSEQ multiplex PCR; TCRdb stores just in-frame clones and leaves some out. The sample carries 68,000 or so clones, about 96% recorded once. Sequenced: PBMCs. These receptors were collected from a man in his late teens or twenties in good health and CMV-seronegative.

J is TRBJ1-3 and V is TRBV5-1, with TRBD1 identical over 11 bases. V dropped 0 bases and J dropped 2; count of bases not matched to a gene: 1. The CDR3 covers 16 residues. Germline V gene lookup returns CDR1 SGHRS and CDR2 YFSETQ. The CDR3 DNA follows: TGCGCCAGCAGCTTGGCGGGACAGGGGGCTGGAAACACCATATATTTT. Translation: CASSLAGQGAGNTIYF.

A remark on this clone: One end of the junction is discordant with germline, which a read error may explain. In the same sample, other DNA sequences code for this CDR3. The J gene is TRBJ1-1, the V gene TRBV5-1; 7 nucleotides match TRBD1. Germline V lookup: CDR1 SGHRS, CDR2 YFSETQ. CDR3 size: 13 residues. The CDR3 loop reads CASSLGQGREAFF. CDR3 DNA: TGCGCCAGCAGCTTGGGACAGGGAAGGGAAGCCTTCTTT.

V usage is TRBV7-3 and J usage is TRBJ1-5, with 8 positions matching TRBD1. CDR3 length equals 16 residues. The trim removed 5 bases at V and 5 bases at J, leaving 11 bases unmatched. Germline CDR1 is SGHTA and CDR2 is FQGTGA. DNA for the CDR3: TGTGCCAGCAGCATAGCGCGGACAGGGCGAGATCAGCCCCAGCATTTT. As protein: CASSIARTGRDQPQHF.

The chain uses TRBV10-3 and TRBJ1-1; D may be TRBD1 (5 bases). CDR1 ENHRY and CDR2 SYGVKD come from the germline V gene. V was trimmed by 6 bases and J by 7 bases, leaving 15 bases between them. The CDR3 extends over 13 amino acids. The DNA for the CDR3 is TGTGCCATCAGGGGGGTAAGGGGACTTGAAGCTTTCTTT. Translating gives CAIRGVRGLEAFF.

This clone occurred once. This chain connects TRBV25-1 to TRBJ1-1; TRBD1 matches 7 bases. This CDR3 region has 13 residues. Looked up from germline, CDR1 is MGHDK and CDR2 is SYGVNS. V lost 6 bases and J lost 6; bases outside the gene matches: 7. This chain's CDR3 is CASRKTGFAEAFF. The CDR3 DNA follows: TGTGCCAGCAGGAAGACAGGGTTCGCTGAAGCTTTCTTT.

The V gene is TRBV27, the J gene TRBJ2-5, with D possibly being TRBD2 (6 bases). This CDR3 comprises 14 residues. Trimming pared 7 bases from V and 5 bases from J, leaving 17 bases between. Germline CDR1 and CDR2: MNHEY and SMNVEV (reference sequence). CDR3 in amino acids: CASKPWRGRETQYF. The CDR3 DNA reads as TGTGCCAGCAAACCTTGGCGGGGACGGGAGACCCAGTACTTC.

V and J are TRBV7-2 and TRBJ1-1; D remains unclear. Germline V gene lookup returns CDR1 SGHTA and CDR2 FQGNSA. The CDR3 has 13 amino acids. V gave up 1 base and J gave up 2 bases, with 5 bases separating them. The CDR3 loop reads CASSLVTNTEAFF. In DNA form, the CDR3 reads TGTGCCAGCAGCTTAGTCACTAACACTGAAGCTTTCTTT.

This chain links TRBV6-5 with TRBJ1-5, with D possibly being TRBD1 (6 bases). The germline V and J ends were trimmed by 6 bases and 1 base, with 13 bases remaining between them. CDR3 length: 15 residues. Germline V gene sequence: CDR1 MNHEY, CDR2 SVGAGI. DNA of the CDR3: TGTGCCAGCAGAAGGGGACACTCCAGCAATCAGCCCCAGCATTTT. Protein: CASRRGHSSNQPQHF.

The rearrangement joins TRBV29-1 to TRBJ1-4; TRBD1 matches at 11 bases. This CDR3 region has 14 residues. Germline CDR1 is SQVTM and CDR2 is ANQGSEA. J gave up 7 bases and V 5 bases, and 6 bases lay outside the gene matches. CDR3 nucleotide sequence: TGCAGCGTTTGCCGGGACAGGGGGGGTGAAAAACTGTTTTTT. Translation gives CSVCRDRGGEKLFF.

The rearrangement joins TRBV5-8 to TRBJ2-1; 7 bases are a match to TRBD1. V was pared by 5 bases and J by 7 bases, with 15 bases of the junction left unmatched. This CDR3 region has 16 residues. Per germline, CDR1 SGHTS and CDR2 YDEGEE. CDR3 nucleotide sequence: TGTGCCAGCAGATACAATTACAGGGGTTTCTGGAATGAGCAGTTCTTC. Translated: CASRYNYRGFWNEQFF.

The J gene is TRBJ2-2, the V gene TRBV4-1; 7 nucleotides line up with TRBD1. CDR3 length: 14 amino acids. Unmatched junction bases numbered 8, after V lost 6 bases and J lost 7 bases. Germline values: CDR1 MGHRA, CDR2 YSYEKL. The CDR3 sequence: CASSSTGRGGELFF. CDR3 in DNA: TGCGCCAGCAGTTCGACAGGGCGAGGCGGGGAGCTGTTTTTT.

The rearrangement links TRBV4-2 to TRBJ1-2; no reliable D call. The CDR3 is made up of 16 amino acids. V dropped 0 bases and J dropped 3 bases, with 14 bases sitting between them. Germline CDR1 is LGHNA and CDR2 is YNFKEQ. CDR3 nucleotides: TGTGCCAGCAGCCAAGATCCGGAGGGATTAGACTATGGCTACACCTTC. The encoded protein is CASSQDPEGLDYGYTF.

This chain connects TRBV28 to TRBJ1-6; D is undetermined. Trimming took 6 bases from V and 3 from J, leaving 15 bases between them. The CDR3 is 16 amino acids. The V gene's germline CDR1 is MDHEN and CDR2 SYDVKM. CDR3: CASSFPITVYNSPLHF. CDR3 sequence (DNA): TGTGCCAGCAGCTTTCCGATTACGGTCTATAATTCACCCCTCCACTTT.

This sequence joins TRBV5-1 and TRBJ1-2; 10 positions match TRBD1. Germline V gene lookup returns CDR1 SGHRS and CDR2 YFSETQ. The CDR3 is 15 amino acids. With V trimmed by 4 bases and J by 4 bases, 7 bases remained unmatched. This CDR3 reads CASSTRTGGGYGYTF. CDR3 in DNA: TGCGCCAGCAGCACCCGGACAGGGGGTGGCTATGGCTACACCTTC.

The CDR3, as DNA: TGTGCCAGCAGTCGGGGGATCAATGAGCAGTTCTTC. Protein product: CASSRGINEQFF. The chain is built from TRBV6-1 and TRBJ2-1, with TRBD2 as a possible D gene (6 bases). This CDR3 contains 12 residues. Germline CDR1 MNHNS, CDR2 SASEGT. V dropped 5 bases and J dropped 6 bases, with 8 bases sitting between them.

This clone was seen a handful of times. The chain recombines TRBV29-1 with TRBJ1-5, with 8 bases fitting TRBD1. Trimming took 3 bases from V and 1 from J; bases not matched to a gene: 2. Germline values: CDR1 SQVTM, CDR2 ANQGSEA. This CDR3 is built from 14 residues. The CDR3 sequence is CSVDQGASNQPQHF. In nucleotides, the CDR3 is TGCAGCGTTGACCAGGGGGCGAGCAATCAGCCCCAGCATTTT.

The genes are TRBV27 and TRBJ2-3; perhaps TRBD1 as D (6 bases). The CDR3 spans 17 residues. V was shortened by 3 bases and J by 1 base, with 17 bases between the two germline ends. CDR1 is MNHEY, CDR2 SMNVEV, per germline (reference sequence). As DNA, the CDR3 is TGTGCCAGCAGTTTGCGTGCCAGGGGATCGGGCACAGATACGCAGTATTTT. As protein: CASSLRARGSGTDTQYF.

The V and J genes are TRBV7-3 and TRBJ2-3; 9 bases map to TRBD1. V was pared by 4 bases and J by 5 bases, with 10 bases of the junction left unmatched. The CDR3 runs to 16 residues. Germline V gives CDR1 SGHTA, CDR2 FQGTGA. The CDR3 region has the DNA TGTGCCAGCAGCTCGGGACAGGGACTCCAGGGAGATACGCAGTATTTT. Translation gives CASSSGQGLQGDTQYF.

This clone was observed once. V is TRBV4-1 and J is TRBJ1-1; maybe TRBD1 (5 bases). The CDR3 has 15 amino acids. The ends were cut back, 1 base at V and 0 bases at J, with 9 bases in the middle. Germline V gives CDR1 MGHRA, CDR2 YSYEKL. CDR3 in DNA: TGCGCCAGCAGCCAAGGATCAGGGATGAACACTGAAGCTTTCTTT. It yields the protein CASSQGSGMNTEAFF.

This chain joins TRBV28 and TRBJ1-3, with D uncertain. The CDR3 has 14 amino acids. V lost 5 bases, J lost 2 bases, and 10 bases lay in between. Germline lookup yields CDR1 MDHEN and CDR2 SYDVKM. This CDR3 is CASSRGLPGNTIYF. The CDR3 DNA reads TGTGCCAGCAGTAGAGGGCTACCTGGAAACACCATATATTTT. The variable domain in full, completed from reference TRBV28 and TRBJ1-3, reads DVKVTQSSRYLVKRTGEKVFLECVQDMDHENMFWYRQDPGLGLRLIYFSYDVKMKEKGDIPEGYSVSREKKERFSLILESASTNQTSMYLCASSRGLPGNTIYFGEGSWLTVV.

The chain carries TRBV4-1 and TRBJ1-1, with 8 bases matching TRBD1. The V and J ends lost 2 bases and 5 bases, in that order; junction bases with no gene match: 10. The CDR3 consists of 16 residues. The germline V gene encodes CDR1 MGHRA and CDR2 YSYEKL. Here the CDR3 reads CASSQPTGGGSTEAFF. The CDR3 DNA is TGCGCCAGCAGCCAACCTACAGGGGGAGGCAGTACTGAAGCTTTCTTT.